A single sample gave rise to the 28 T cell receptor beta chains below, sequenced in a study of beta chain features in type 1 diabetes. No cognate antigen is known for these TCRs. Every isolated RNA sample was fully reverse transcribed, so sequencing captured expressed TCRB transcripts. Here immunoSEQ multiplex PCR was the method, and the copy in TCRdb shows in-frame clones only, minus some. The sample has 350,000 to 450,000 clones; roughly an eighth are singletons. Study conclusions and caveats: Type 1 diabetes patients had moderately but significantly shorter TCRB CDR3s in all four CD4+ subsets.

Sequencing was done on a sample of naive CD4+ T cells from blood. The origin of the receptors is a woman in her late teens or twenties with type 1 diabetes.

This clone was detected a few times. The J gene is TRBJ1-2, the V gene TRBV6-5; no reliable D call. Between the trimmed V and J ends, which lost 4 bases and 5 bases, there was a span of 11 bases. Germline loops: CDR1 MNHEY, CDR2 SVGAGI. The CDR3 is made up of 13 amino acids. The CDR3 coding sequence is TGTGCCAGCAGTTTCCCCGCGGGGTATGGCTACACCTTC. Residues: CASSFPAGYGYTF.

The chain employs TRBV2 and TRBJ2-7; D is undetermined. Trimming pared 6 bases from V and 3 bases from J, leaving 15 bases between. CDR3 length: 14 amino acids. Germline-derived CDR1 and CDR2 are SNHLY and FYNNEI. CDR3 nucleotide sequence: TGTGCCAGCAGAGCCGGAGTAGGCCTCTACGAGCAGTACTTC. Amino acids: CASRAGVGLYEQYF. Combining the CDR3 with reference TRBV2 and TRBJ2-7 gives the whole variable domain EPEVTQTPSHQVTQMGQEVILRCVPISNHLYFYWYRQILGQKVEFLVSFYNNEISEKSEIFDDQFSVERPDGSNFTLKIRSTKLEDSAMYFCASRAGVGLYEQYFGPGTRLTVT.

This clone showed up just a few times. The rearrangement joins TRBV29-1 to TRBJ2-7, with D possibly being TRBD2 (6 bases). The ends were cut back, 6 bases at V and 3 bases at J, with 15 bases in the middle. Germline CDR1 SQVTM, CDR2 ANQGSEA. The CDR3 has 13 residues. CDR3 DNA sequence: TGCAGCGTAGGCCGGGACTCAAGCTACGAGCAGTACTTC. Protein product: CSVGRDSSYEQYF.

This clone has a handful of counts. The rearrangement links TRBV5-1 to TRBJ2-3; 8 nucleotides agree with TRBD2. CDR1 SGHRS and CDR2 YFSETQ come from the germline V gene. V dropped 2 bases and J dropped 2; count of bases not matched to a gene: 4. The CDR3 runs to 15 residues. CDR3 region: CASSLAGAITDTQYF. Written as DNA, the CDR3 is TGCGCCAGCAGCTTAGCGGGGGCCATCACAGATACGCAGTATTTT.

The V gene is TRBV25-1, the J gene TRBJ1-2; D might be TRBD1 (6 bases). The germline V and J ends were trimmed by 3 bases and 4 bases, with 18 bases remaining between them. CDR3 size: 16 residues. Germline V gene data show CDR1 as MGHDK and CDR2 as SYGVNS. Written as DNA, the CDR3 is TGTGCCAGCAGTGACATCGCGACAGGTTCGGGCTATGGCTACACCTTC. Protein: CASSDIATGSGYGYTF.

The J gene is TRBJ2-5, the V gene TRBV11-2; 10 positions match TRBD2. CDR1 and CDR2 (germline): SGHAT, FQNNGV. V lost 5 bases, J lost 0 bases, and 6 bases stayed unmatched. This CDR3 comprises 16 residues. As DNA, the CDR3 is TGTGCCAGCAGCCCACCAGCGGGGGGGAACCAAGAGACCCAGTACTTC. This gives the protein CASSPPAGGNQETQYF.

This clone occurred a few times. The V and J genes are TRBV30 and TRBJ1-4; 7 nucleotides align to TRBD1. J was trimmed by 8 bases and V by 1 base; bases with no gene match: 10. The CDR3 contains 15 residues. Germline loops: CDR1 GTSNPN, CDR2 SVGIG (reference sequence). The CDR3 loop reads CAWSGKQGRREKLFF. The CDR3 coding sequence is TGTGCCTGGAGTGGGAAACAGGGGCGGCGAGAAAAACTGTTTTTT.

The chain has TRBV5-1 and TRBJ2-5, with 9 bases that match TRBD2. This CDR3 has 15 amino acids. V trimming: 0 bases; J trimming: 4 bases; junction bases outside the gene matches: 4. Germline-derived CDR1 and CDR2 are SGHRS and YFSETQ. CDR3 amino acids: CASSLGSSGAETQYF. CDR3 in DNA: TGCGCCAGCAGCTTGGGGTCTAGCGGGGCAGAGACCCAGTACTTC.

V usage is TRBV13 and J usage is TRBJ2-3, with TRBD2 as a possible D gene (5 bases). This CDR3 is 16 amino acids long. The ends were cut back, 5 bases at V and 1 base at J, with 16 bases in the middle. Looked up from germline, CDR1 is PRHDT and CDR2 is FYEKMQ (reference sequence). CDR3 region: CASSPRGKLGTDTQYF. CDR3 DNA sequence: TGTGCCAGCAGCCCCCGAGGGAAGTTGGGCACAGATACGCAGTATTTT. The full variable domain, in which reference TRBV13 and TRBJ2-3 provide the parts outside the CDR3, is AAGVIQSPRHLIKEKRETATLKCYPIPRHDTVYWYQQGPGQDPQFLISFYEKMQSDKGSIPDRFSAQQFSDYHSELNMSSLELGDSALYFCASSPRGKLGTDTQYFGPGTRLTVL.

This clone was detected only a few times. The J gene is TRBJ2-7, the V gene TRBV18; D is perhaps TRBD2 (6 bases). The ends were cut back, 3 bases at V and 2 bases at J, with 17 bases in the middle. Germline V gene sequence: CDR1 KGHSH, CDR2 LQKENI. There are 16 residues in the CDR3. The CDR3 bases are TGTGCCAGCTCACCCAAAACCGGGACTGCTGCCTACGAGCAGTACTTC. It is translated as CASSPKTGTAAYEQYF.

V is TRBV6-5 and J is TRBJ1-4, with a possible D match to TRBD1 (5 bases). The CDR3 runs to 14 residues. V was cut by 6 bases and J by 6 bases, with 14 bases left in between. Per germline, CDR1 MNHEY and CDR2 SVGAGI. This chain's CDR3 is CASRAGRLDEKLFF. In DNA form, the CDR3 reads TGTGCCAGCAGGGCAGGGCGATTGGATGAAAAACTGTTTTTT.

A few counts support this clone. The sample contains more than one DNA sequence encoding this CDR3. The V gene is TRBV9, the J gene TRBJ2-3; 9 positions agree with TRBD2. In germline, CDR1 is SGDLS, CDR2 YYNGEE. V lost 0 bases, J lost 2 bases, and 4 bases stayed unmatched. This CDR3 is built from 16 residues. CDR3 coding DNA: TGTGCCAGCAGCGTAGGCACTAGCGGGTTCACAGATACGCAGTATTTT. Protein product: CASSVGTSGFTDTQYF.

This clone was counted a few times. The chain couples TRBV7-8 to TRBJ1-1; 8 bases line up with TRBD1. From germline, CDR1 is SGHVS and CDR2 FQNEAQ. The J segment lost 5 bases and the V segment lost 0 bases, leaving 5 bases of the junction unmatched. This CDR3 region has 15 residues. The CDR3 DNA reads TGTGCCAGCAGCTTAGCCCGGACAGGGCCGACTGAAGCTTTCTTT. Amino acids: CASSLARTGPTEAFF.

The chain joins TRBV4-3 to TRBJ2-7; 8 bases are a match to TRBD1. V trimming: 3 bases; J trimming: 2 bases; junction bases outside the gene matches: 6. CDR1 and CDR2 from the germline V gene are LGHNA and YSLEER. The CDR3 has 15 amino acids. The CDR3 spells CASSHGTGSTYEQYF. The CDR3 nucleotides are TGCGCCAGCAGCCACGGGACAGGTAGTACCTACGAGCAGTACTTC.

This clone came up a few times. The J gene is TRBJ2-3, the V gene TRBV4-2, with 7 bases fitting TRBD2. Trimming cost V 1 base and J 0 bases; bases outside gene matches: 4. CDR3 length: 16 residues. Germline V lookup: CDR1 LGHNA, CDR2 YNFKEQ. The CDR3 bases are TGTGCCAGCAGCCAAGGTCCTAGCGGTAGCACAGATACGCAGTATTTT. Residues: CASSQGPSGSTDTQYF.

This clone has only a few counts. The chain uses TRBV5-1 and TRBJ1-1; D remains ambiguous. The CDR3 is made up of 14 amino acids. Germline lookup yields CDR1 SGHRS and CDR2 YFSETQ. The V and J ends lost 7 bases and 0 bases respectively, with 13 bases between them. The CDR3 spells CASSGTYMNTEAFF. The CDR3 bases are TGCGCCAGCTCTGGTACTTATATGAACACTGAAGCTTTCTTT.

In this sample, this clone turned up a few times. The CDR3 sequence: CAWAGGRAFF. The CDR3 DNA sequence: TGTGCCTGGGCGGGCGGGCGAGCTTTCTTT. The gene calls are TRBV30 and TRBJ1-1; D gene uncertain. V gave up 5 bases and J gave up 10 bases, with 11 bases separating them. Germline CDR1 reads GTSNPN; CDR2 reads SVGIG (reference sequence). The length of the CDR3 is 10 residues.

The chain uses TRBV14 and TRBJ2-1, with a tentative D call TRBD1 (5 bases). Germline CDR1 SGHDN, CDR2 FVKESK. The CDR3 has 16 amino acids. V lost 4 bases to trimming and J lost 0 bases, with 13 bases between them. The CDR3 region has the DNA TGTGCCAGCAGCCCCTACCGGACAAACTCCTACAATGAGCAGTTCTTC. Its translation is CASSPYRTNSYNEQFF.

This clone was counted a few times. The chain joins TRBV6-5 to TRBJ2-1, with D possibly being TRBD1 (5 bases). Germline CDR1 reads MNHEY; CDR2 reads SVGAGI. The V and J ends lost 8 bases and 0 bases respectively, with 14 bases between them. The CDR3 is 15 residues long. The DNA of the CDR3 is TGTGCCAGCCATTTTTCAACAGGCTCCTACAATGAGCAGTTCTTC. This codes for CASHFSTGSYNEQFF.

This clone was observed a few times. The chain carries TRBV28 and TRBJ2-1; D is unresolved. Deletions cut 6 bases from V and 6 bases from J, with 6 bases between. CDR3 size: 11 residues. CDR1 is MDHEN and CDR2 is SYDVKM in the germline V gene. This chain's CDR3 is CASREFNEQFF. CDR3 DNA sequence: TGTGCCAGCAGGGAGTTCAATGAGCAGTTCTTC.

The CDR3 DNA reads TGCGCCAGCAGCTTCGGGACATCTTCCTACGAGCAGTACTTC. Translation: CASSFGTSSYEQYF. This rearrangement joins TRBV5-1 to TRBJ2-7; tentatively, D is TRBD1 (6 bases). The ends were cut back, 2 bases at V and 1 base at J, with 10 bases in the middle. CDR3 size: 14 residues. The V gene's germline CDR1 is SGHRS and CDR2 YFSETQ.

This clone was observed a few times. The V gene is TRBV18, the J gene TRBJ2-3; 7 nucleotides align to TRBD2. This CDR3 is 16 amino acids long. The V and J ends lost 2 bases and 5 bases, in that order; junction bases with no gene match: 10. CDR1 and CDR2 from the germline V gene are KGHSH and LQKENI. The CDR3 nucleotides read TGTGCCAGCTCACCATTCGGCGGGAGTTCCCAAGATACGCAGTATTTT. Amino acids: CASSPFGGSSQDTQYF.

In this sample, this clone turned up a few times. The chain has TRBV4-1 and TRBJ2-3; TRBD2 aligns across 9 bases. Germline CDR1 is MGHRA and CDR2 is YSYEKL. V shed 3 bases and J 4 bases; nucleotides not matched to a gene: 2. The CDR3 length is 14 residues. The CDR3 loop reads CASSQGLAPDTQYF. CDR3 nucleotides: TGCGCCAGCAGCCAGGGACTAGCCCCAGATACGCAGTATTTT.

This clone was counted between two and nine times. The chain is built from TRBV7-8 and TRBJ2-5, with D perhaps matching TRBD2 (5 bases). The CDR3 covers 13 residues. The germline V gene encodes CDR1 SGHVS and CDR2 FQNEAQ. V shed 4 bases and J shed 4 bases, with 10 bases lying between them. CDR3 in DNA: TGTGCCAGCAGCTATACTAGGGTAGAGACCCAGTACTTC. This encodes CASSYTRVETQYF. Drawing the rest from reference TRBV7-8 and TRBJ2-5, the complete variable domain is GAGVSQSPRYKVAKRGQDVALRCDPISGHVSLFWYQQALGQGPEFLTYFQNEAQLDKSGLPSDRFFAERPEGSVSTLKIQRTQQEDSAVYLCASSYTRVETQYFGPGTRLLVL.

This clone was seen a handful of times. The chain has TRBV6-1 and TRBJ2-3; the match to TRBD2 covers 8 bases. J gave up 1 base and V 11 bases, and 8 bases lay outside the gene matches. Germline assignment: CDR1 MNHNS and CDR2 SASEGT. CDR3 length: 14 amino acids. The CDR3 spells CAGAALAGTDTQYF. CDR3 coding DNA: TGTGCCGGCGCTGCACTAGCGGGCACAGATACGCAGTATTTT.

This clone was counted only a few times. CDR3 in DNA: TGTGCCAGCACCTCTGGGACTAGCGGGTCCCATGAGCAGTTCTTC. Translated, it gives CASTSGTSGSHEQFF. The chain couples TRBV7-9 to TRBJ2-1; 12 nucleotides line up with TRBD2. CDR1 is SEHNR, CDR2 FQNEAQ, per germline (reference sequence). V dropped 7 bases and J dropped 8; count of bases not matched to a gene: 9. CDR3 length: 15 amino acids.

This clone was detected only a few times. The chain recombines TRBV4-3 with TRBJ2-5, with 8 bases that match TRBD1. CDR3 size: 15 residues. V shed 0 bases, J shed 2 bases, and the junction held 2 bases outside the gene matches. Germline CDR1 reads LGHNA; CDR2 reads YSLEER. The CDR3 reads CASSQDRDRQETQYF. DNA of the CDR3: TGCGCCAGCAGCCAAGATAGGGACAGGCAAGAGACCCAGTACTTC.

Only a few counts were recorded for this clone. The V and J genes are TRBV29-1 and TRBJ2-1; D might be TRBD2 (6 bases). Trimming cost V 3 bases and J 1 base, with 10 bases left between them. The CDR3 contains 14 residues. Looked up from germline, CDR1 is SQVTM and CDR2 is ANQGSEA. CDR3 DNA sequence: TGCAGCGTTGATGTCGGGGGATCCTACAATGAGCAGTTCTTC. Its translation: CSVDVGGSYNEQFF.